This is a list of T cell receptor beta chains from one sample in a study of glioma-infiltrating T cells after dendritic cell vaccination. Generated by immunoSEQ multiplex PCR, the TCRdb table keeps only in-frame clones and is missing some. The sample has tens of thousands of clones; 70% to 90% are singletons. The material was blood, obtained after dendritic cell vaccination. The origin of the receptors is a human donor with glioblastoma. CDR3s include the opening cysteine and the closing phenylalanine or tryptophan. A D gene is named only where the DNA matches it firmly. Expanded clones get a size class; other rows say once, few or many, or leave the size out.

v_gene: TRBV6-5; d_gene: -; j_gene: TRBJ1-4; abundance: -; CDR3nt: TGTGCCAGCAGTTACCAGGGGACAACTAATGAAAAACTGTTTTTT; CDR3aa: CASSYQGTTNEKLFF
v_gene: TRBV28; d_gene: -; j_gene: TRBJ2-5; abundance: -; CDR3nt: TGTGCCAGCAGTTTACGAGTCCAAGAGACCCAGTACTTC; CDR3aa: CASSLRVQETQYF
v_gene: TRBV27; d_gene: -; j_gene: TRBJ2-1; abundance: -; CDR3nt: TGTGCCAGCAGTTCCGGAGGGTTTTCCTACAATGAGCAGTTCTTC; CDR3aa: CASSSGGFSYNEQFF
v_gene: TRBV7-2; d_gene: -; j_gene: TRBJ1-1; abundance: -; CDR3nt: TGTGCCAGCAGCCCCCTTGGGGGGGACACTGAAGCTTTCTTT; CDR3aa: CASSPLGGDTEAFF
v_gene: TRBV7-2; d_gene: TRBD2; j_gene: TRBJ2-7; abundance: -; CDR3nt: TGTGCCAGCAGCATTAGCGGGGCCTCCTACGAGCAGTACTTC; CDR3aa: CASSISGASYEQYF
v_gene: TRBV5-6; d_gene: TRBD1; j_gene: TRBJ1-5; abundance: -; CDR3nt: TGTGCCAGCAGCTTGAGGGCAGGGGGGAGGAAGCAGCCCCAGCATTTT; CDR3aa: CASSLRAGGRKQPQHF
v_gene: TRBV5-5; d_gene: TRBD2; j_gene: TRBJ2-1; abundance: -; CDR3nt: TGTGCCAGCAGCTTGGTCTCACTAGCGGGGGGTTACAATGAGCAGTTCTTC; CDR3aa: CASSLVSLAGGYNEQFF
v_gene: TRBV11-3; d_gene: TRBD1; j_gene: TRBJ1-2; abundance: -; CDR3nt: TGTGCCAGCAGCTTTGGCAGGGGGAATGGCTACACCTTC; CDR3aa: CASSFGRGNGYTF
v_gene: TRBV18; d_gene: -; j_gene: TRBJ2-7; abundance: -; CDR3nt: TGTGCCAGCTCACCACCGTCCGTCAGGGGGGACGAGCAGTACTTC; CDR3aa: CASSPPSVRGDEQYF
v_gene: TRBV9; d_gene: -; j_gene: TRBJ1-1; abundance: -; CDR3nt: TGTGCCAGCAGCGTAGGGTGGGGGAGGACTGAAGCTTTCTTT; CDR3aa: CASSVGWGRTEAFF
v_gene: TRBV29-1; d_gene: TRBD1; j_gene: TRBJ1-2; abundance: -; CDR3nt: TGCAGCGTCCCGGACAGGGACGGCTACACCTTC; CDR3aa: CSVPDRDGYTF
v_gene: TRBV5-1; d_gene: TRBD1; j_gene: TRBJ1-2; abundance: -; CDR3nt: TGCGCCAGCAGCGCCGGACAGGGGGAGGGCTATGGCTACACCTTC; CDR3aa: CASSAGQGEGYGYTF
v_gene: TRBV27; d_gene: -; j_gene: TRBJ2-7; abundance: -; CDR3nt: TGTGCCAGCAGTTTTATCCTAGGGGCGCCTTACGAGCAGTACTTC; CDR3aa: CASSFILGAPYEQYF
v_gene: TRBV4-2; d_gene: -; j_gene: TRBJ2-4; abundance: -; CDR3nt: TGTGCCAGCAGCCAAGAGGCAGGCCATCTAGCCAAAAACATTCAGTACTTC; CDR3aa: CASSQEAGHLAKNIQYF
v_gene: TRBV18; d_gene: TRBD1; j_gene: TRBJ1-6; abundance: -; CDR3nt: TGTGCCAGCTCTCGAAACCGGGACAGAGATACACCCCTCCACTTT; CDR3aa: CASSRNRDRDTPLHF
v_gene: TRBV10-3; d_gene: TRBD2; j_gene: TRBJ2-3; abundance: -; CDR3nt: TGTGCCATAGACTCCCGCCGACTAGCGGGGGACACAGATACGCAGTATTTT; CDR3aa: CAIDSRRLAGDTDTQYF
v_gene: TRBV4-3; d_gene: TRBD2; j_gene: TRBJ2-7; abundance: -; CDR3nt: TGCGCCAGCAGAGATGCCATGGCGGGGGGGGAGCAGTACTTC; CDR3aa: CASRDAMAGGEQYF
v_gene: TRBV19; d_gene: TRBD1; j_gene: TRBJ2-5; abundance: -; CDR3nt: TGTGCCTCAAGGGATACTAACAGGGGCGGGCAAGAGACCCAGTACTTC; CDR3aa: CASRDTNRGGQETQYF
v_gene: TRBV6-5; d_gene: TRBD2; j_gene: TRBJ2-3; abundance: -; CDR3nt: TGTGCCAGCACCAGACTAGCGGGGAGCACAGATACGCAGTATTTT; CDR3aa: CASTRLAGSTDTQYF
v_gene: TRBV7-2; d_gene: TRBD1; j_gene: TRBJ2-4; abundance: -; CDR3nt: TGTGCCAGCAGCTTGCGGCAGGGGGCTAGCAAAAACATTCAGTACTTC; CDR3aa: CASSLRQGASKNIQYF
v_gene: TRBV4-1; d_gene: -; j_gene: TRBJ1-2; abundance: -; CDR3nt: TGCGCCAGCAGCCAACCAAGACAGGCTGAGGGTGGCTACACCTTC; CDR3aa: CASSQPRQAEGGYTF
v_gene: TRBV9; d_gene: TRBD1; j_gene: TRBJ2-2; abundance: once; CDR3nt: TGTGCCAGCAGCGTAGGGGCAGGGGGTAACACCGGGGAGCTGTTTTTT; CDR3aa: CASSVGAGGNTGELFF
v_gene: TRBV27; d_gene: TRBD2; j_gene: TRBJ2-7; abundance: -; CDR3nt: TGTGCCAGCAGCCCCCAAGTGATAGCGGGGAGCTCCTACGAGCAGTACTTC; CDR3aa: CASSPQVIAGSSYEQYF
v_gene: TRBV6-5; d_gene: -; j_gene: TRBJ2-3; abundance: -; CDR3nt: TGTGCCAGCAGTACCAAGATAAGGGAGGCGGATACGCAGTATTTT; CDR3aa: CASSTKIREADTQYF
v_gene: TRBV28; d_gene: TRBD1; j_gene: TRBJ1-3; abundance: -; CDR3nt: TGTGCCAGCAGTTTAACAGGGACAGGGGCTGGAAACACCATATATTTT; CDR3aa: CASSLTGTGAGNTIYF
v_gene: TRBV2; d_gene: TRBD1; j_gene: TRBJ1-2; abundance: -; CDR3nt: TGTGCCAGCAGTCCTAGACAGGGGGCAGGCTATGGCTACACCTTC; CDR3aa: CASSPRQGAGYGYTF
v_gene: TRBV30; d_gene: TRBD2; j_gene: TRBJ2-1; abundance: -; CDR3nt: TGTGCCTGGATGGTAGCGGGCCCCTCCTACAATGAGCAGTTCTTC; CDR3aa: CAWMVAGPSYNEQFF
v_gene: TRBV5-1; d_gene: TRBD2; j_gene: TRBJ2-5; abundance: -; CDR3nt: TGCGCCAGCAGCTTTGTTAGCGGGGGGGCCGAGACCCAGTACTTC; CDR3aa: CASSFVSGGAETQYF
v_gene: TRBV25-1; d_gene: -; j_gene: TRBJ2-3; abundance: -; CDR3nt: TGTGCCAGCAGTGAAACGGCGGGGCCTCGAGATACGCAGTATTTT; CDR3aa: CASSETAGPRDTQYF
v_gene: TRBV5-6; d_gene: TRBD1; j_gene: TRBJ1-6; abundance: -; CDR3nt: TGTGCCAGCAGCAAAGACAGGGGCGAGAGTTCACCCCTCCACTTT; CDR3aa: CASSKDRGESSPLHF
v_gene: TRBV9; d_gene: -; j_gene: TRBJ2-1; abundance: -; CDR3nt: TGTGCCAGCAGCGCACGGGACAATGAGCAGTTCTTC; CDR3aa: CASSARDNEQFF
v_gene: TRBV4-2; d_gene: TRBD2; j_gene: TRBJ2-7; abundance: -; CDR3nt: TGTGCCAGCAGCCCGGGGGAGGGAGACTACGAGCAGTACTTC; CDR3aa: CASSPGEGDYEQYF
v_gene: TRBV29-1; d_gene: -; j_gene: TRBJ1-2; abundance: -; CDR3nt: TGCAGCGTTGAATCGGATGGCTACACCTTC; CDR3aa: CSVESDGYTF
v_gene: TRBV7-7; d_gene: -; j_gene: TRBJ2-1; abundance: -; CDR3nt: TGTGCTAGCAGCTTAGGGCATAACAATGAGCAGTTCTTC; CDR3aa: CASSLGHNNEQFF
v_gene: TRBV27; d_gene: -; j_gene: TRBJ2-7; abundance: -; CDR3nt: TGTGCCAGCAGTCCTTTCGCAGGGTACGAGCAGTACTTC; CDR3aa: CASSPFAGYEQYF
v_gene: TRBV18; d_gene: -; j_gene: TRBJ2-3; abundance: few; CDR3nt: TGTGCCAGCTCACCACCGAAATACGGTTCCACAGATACGCAGTATTTT; CDR3aa: CASSPPKYGSTDTQYF
v_gene: TRBV6-1; d_gene: TRBD1; j_gene: TRBJ1-2; abundance: -; CDR3nt: TGTGCCACCTTGGGACAGGGCAACAAAAAGTATGGCTACACCTTC; CDR3aa: CATLGQGNKKYGYTF
v_gene: TRBV9; d_gene: -; j_gene: TRBJ2-7; abundance: -; CDR3nt: TGTGCCAGCAGCGTAGCTCAGGGTTCCTACGAGCAGTACTTC; CDR3aa: CASSVAQGSYEQYF
v_gene: TRBV4-3; d_gene: TRBD1; j_gene: TRBJ1-1; abundance: -; CDR3nt: TGCGCCAGCAGCCGCCGGACAGGGATGAACACTGAAGCTTTCTTT; CDR3aa: CASSRRTGMNTEAFF
v_gene: TRBV4-2; d_gene: TRBD2; j_gene: TRBJ2-3; abundance: once; CDR3nt: TGTGCCAGCAGCCAGGCCCTACTAGCGGGTTCACCACAGGGGGATACGCAGTATTTT; CDR3aa: CASSQALLAGSPQGDTQYF
v_gene: TRBV11-2; d_gene: -; j_gene: TRBJ1-2; abundance: -; CDR3nt: TGTGCCAGCAGCTTAGCGGGGGACGCCTATGGCTACACCTTC; CDR3aa: CASSLAGDAYGYTF
v_gene: TRBV30; d_gene: TRBD1; j_gene: TRBJ1-2; abundance: -; CDR3nt: TGTGCCCTTCGTGGGGCAGGGACAGGGGGCTACACCTTC; CDR3aa: CALRGAGTGGYTF
v_gene: TRBV4-3; d_gene: -; j_gene: TRBJ1-5; abundance: -; CDR3nt: TGCGCCAGCAGCCAAGATTCGGGGGGGAATCAGCCCCAGCATTTT; CDR3aa: CASSQDSGGNQPQHF
v_gene: TRBV7-9; d_gene: TRBD1; j_gene: TRBJ2-5; abundance: -; CDR3nt: TGTGCCAGCAGCTTCGGACAGGGGAGCCGGGCCCAGTACTTC; CDR3aa: CASSFGQGSRAQYF
v_gene: TRBV28; d_gene: TRBD2; j_gene: TRBJ2-1; abundance: -; CDR3nt: TGTGCCAGCATTGGGCTAGCGGGCTACAATGAGCAGTTCTTC; CDR3aa: CASIGLAGYNEQFF
v_gene: TRBV15; d_gene: -; j_gene: TRBJ1-5; abundance: -; CDR3nt: TGTGCCACCAGCAGCCGAACTAGTCAGCCCCAGCATTTT; CDR3aa: CATSSRTSQPQHF
v_gene: TRBV5-6; d_gene: -; j_gene: TRBJ1-6; abundance: -; CDR3nt: TGTGCCAGCAGCCAGACGGGTTTAGGGGCCCTCCACTTT; CDR3aa: CASSQTGLGALHF
v_gene: TRBV21-1; d_gene: -; j_gene: TRBJ1-6; abundance: -; CDR3nt: TGTGCCAGCAGCAGAGACAGGGAGTATAATTCACCCCTCCACTTT; CDR3aa: CASSRDREYNSPLHF
v_gene: TRBV5-6; d_gene: TRBD1; j_gene: TRBJ2-5; abundance: -; CDR3nt: TGTGCCAGCAGCTCCCCCTGGGGCAGGACAGGTTCCCACGAGACCCAGTACTTC; CDR3aa: CASSSPWGRTGSHETQYF
v_gene: TRBV4-2; d_gene: -; j_gene: TRBJ1-5; abundance: few; CDR3nt: TGTGCCAGCAGACTACGAGACGAGGAGCCCCAGCATTTT; CDR3aa: CASRLRDEEPQHF
v_gene: TRBV4-2; d_gene: TRBD2; j_gene: TRBJ2-1; abundance: -; CDR3nt: TGTGCCAGCAGCCTTTTAGGTGGGGGAGGGAGGAATGAGCAGTTCTTC; CDR3aa: CASSLLGGGGRNEQFF
v_gene: TRBV5-6; d_gene: -; j_gene: TRBJ2-7; abundance: once; CDR3nt: TGTGCCAGCAGCCCGGACACTACCTCCTACGAGCAGTACTTC; CDR3aa: CASSPDTTSYEQYF
v_gene: TRBV7-3; d_gene: -; j_gene: TRBJ2-3; abundance: -; CDR3nt: TGTGCCAGCAGCTCCACGGGACTCCTTAGCACAGATACGCAGTATTTT; CDR3aa: CASSSTGLLSTDTQYF
v_gene: TRBV4-1; d_gene: -; j_gene: TRBJ1-2; abundance: -; CDR3nt: TGCGCCAGCAGCCAAGATCCCCAGGGAAGCTCCTATGGCTACACCTTC; CDR3aa: CASSQDPQGSSYGYTF
v_gene: TRBV10-3; d_gene: TRBD1; j_gene: TRBJ1-1; abundance: -; CDR3nt: TGTGCCATCAGTGAAAGACAGGGGACAGGAGCTGAAGCTTTCTTT; CDR3aa: CAISERQGTGAEAFF
v_gene: TRBV4-3; d_gene: TRBD1; j_gene: TRBJ1-1; abundance: -; CDR3nt: TGCGCCAGCAGCCCTACAGGGGTGATCAGCACTGAAGCTTTCTTT; CDR3aa: CASSPTGVISTEAFF
v_gene: TRBV7-9; d_gene: -; j_gene: TRBJ1-2; abundance: -; CDR3nt: TGTGCCAGCAGCTGGGGGGGGACCATGGGGAATTACGGCTACACCTTC; CDR3aa: CASSWGGTMGNYGYTF